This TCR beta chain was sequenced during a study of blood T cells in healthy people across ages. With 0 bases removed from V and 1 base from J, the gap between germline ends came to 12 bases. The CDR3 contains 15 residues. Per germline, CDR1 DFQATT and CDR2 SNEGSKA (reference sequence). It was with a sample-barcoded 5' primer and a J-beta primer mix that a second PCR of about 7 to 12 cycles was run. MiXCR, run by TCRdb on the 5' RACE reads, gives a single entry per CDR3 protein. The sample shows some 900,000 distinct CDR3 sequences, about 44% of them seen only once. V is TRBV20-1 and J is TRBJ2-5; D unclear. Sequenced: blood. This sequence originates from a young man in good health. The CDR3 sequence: CSARESRAIQETQYF. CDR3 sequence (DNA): TGCAGTGCTAGAGAGAGTAGGGCGATCCAAGAGACCCAGTACTTC.